This T cell receptor (beta chain) was sequenced during a study of cytomegalovirus exposure and HLA in healthy donors. Germline CDR1 reads SGHKS; CDR2 reads YYEKEE (reference sequence). This CDR3 contains 18 residues. The junction had 9 bases not matched to a gene; V was cut back by 0 bases and J by 0 bases. This clone was seen a single time. PCR used 60 Vbeta primers and 13 Jbeta primers. Data came from immunoSEQ multiplex PCR; TCRdb stores just in-frame clones and leaves some out. The table records fewer than 110,000 clones, approximately 85% of them present only once. The chain carries TRBV5-5 and TRBJ1-5; 7 bases align to TRBD1. The sample consisted of PBMCs. The receptor's source is a young man in good health and CMV-seronegative. The CDR3 DNA follows: TGTGCCAGCAGCTTGGCCGGGACAGTGTACTATAGCAATCAGCCCCAGCATTTT. Translation: CASSLAGTVYYSNQPQHF.